What follows are 10 T cell receptor beta chains derived from one specimen sequenced in a study of T cells in women clearing cervical HPV infection. Assay: immunoSEQ multiplex PCR; the TCRdb copy retains only in-frame clones and omits some. In total, the table holds around 29,000 clones. The specimen sequenced was blood buffy coat. The receptors shown here come from a woman between 18 and 70 years old with a cervical HPV16 infection that either progressed to CIN3+ or cleared (not recorded which).

The CDR3 DNA, read in part, is TGCAGCGTTGAAGACCCCCGGGGGAACACCGGGGAG. Its protein product is CSVEDPRGNTGE. The whole CDR3 is CSVEDPRGNTGELFF. J is TRBJ2-2 and V is TRBV29-1, with a possible D match to TRBD2 (5 bases). The CDR3 goes on 3 residues after the read ends, and that part is filled in from the germline J gene. This CDR3 region has 15 residues. Looked up from germline, CDR1 is SQVTM and CDR2 is ANQGSEA. With 0 bases removed from V and 1 base from J, the gap between germline ends came to 9 bases.

For this clone: The read terminates 3 residues ahead of where the CDR3 ends, so the germline J gene completes it. The chain uses TRBV5-1 and TRBJ1-1; a possible D gene is TRBD1 (5 bases). This CDR3 is built from 12 residues. Germline-derived CDR1 and CDR2 are SGHRS and YFSETQ. The CDR3 region is CASSRGGQGAFF. The sequenced part of the CDR3 DNA is TGCGCCAGCAGCCGCGGTGGGCAGGGA.

This clone shows up as medium-sized (0.01 to 0.1%) by frequency. From the germline J gene comes the end of the CDR3, since the read stops 3 residues before it. This chain connects TRBV4-1 to TRBJ1-2; maybe TRBD1 (6 bases). The CDR3 has 13 residues. V lost 4 bases and J 6 bases, leaving 12 bases between the germline ends. The germline V gene has CDR1 MGHRA and CDR2 YSYEKL. The covered CDR3 bases are TGCGCCAGCAGCCTAACAGGGTTGAATGGC. Its translation is CASSLTGLNG. The complete CDR3 protein is CASSLTGLNGYTF.

With respect to this clone: The CDR3 end is not reached by the read, which stops 3 residues before it; the germline J gene fills it in. The chain joins TRBV2 to TRBJ2-2; 11 bases match TRBD2. The CDR3 is made up of 19 amino acids. J lost 0 bases, V lost 6 bases, and 12 bases had no gene match. Germline lookup yields CDR1 SNHLY and CDR2 FYNNEI. The sequenced CDR3 bases are TGTGCCAGCAGCCCCGGTGAGGTAGCGGGAGGGCCGAACACCGGGGAG. It encodes CASSPGEVAGGPNTGE. The CDR3, in full, reads CASSPGEVAGGPNTGELFF.

Partial CDR3 DNA: TGTGCCAGCTCCACTGGGGCCGGAAGTTTCAATGAG. Its translation: CASSTGAGSFNE. In full, the CDR3 reads CASSTGAGSFNEQFF. The chain has TRBV3-1 (or the pseudogene TRBV3-2) and TRBJ2-1, with TRBD1 as a possible D gene (5 bases). The read ends 3 residues before the CDR3 terminus; that terminus is restored from the germline J gene. The CDR3 contains 15 residues. Looked up from germline, CDR1 is LGHDT and CDR2 is YNNKEL (reference sequence). Trimming took 8 bases from V and 6 from J, leaving 20 bases between them.

For this clone: The read terminates 3 residues before the CDR3 end, so the remaining end is supplied by the germline J gene. The chain combines TRBV30 with TRBJ2-2; 7 nucleotides agree with TRBD1. CDR1 is GTSNPN, CDR2 SVGIG, per germline (reference sequence). The CDR3 sequence is 12 residues long. Trimming cost V 4 bases and J 8 bases; bases outside gene matches: 4. CDR3 bases read: TGTGCCTGGACTACGGACAGGGGGGAG. It encodes CAWTTDRGE. In full, the CDR3 is CAWTTDRGELFF.

About this clone itself: The read comes to an end 3 residues before the CDR3 does, leaving the germline J gene to fill in the end. The chain is built from TRBV18 and TRBJ1-6; 9 nucleotides line up with TRBD1. This CDR3 has 16 amino acids. The V segment lost 4 bases and the J segment 10 bases; nucleotides outside the gene matches: 11. Germline CDR1 KGHSH, CDR2 LQKENI. The CDR3 loop is CASSLYSQGAQSPLHF. CDR3 DNA, as far as it was read: TGTGCCAGCTCACTCTACTCACAGGGGGCGCAGTCACCC.

Worth noting for this clone: The read ends 3 residues early relative to the CDR3; the germline J gene fills the gap. The V and J genes are TRBV20-1 and TRBJ2-3, with TRBD1 matching 8 bases. J was trimmed by 4 bases and V by 7 bases; bases with no gene match: 10. Germline CDR1 reads DFQATT; CDR2 reads SNEGSKA (reference sequence). The CDR3 consists of 14 residues. Incomplete CDR3 DNA: TGCAGTGTGCCCGGGACAGGCCACTCAGATACG. Translated: CSVPGTGHSDT. The CDR3, in full, reads CSVPGTGHSDTQYF.

For this clone: Read coverage stops 3 residues before the CDR3 terminus; the germline J gene supplies the remainder. J is TRBJ2-3 and V is TRBV20-1; 8 bases align to TRBD1. V was pared by 6 bases and J by 3 bases, with 11 bases of the junction left unmatched. The CDR3 is made up of 15 amino acids. From germline, CDR1 is DFQATT and CDR2 SNEGSKA (reference sequence). CDR3 DNA, as far as it was read: TGCAGTGCCCAGACACCCGGGACAGGAACAGATACG. As protein: CSAQTPGTGTDT. The whole CDR3 sequence reads CSAQTPGTGTDTQYF.

For this clone: The read ends 3 residues early relative to the CDR3; the germline J gene fills the gap. V gene TRBV20-1 combines with J gene TRBJ2-5, with a tentative D call TRBD1 (6 bases). The CDR3 is made up of 11 amino acids. Germline V lookup: CDR1 DFQATT, CDR2 SNEGSKA (reference sequence). The germline V and J ends were trimmed by 5 bases and 3 bases, with 7 bases remaining between them. The CDR3 protein is CSAWTEETQYF. The part of the CDR3 DNA that was read is TGCAGTGCTTGGACAGAAGAGACC.